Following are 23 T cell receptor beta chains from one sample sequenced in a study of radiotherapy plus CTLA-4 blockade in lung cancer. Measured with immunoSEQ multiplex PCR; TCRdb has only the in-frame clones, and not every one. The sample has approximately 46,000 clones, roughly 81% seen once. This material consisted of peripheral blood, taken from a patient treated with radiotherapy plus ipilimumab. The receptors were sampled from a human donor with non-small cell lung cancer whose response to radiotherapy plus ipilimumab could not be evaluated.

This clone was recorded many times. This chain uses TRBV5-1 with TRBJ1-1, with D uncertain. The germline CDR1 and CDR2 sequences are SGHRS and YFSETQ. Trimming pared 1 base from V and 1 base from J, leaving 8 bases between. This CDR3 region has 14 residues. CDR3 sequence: CASSLSRRNTEAFF. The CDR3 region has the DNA TGCGCCAGCAGCTTGTCAAGGAGGAACACTGAAGCTTTCTTT.

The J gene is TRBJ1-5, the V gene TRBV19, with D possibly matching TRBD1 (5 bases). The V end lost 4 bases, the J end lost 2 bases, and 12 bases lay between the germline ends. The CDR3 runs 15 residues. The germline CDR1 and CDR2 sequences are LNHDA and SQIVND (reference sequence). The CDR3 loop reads CASSRGEWGNQPQHF. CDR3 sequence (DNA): TGTGCCAGTAGTAGGGGGGAGTGGGGCAATCAGCCCCAGCATTTT.

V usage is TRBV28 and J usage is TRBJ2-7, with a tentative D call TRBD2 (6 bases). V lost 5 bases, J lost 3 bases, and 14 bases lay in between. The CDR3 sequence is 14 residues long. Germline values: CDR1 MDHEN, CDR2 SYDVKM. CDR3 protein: CASSRTGSNYEQYF. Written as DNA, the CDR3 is TGTGCCAGCAGTAGGACCGGGAGCAACTACGAGCAGTACTTC.

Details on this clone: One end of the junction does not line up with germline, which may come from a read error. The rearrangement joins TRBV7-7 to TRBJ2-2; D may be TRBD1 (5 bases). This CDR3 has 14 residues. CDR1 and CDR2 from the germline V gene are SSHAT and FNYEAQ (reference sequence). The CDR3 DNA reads TGTGCTAGCAGCTCCCGACAGTCCACCGGGGAGCTGTTTTTT. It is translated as CASSSRQSTGELFF.

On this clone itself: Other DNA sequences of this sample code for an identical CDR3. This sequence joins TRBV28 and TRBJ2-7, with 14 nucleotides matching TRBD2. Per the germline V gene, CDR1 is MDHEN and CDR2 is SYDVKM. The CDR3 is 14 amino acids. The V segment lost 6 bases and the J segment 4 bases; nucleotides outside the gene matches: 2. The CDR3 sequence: CASSRTSGRYEQYF. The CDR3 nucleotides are TGTGCCAGCAGCAGGACTAGCGGGAGGTACGAGCAGTACTTC.

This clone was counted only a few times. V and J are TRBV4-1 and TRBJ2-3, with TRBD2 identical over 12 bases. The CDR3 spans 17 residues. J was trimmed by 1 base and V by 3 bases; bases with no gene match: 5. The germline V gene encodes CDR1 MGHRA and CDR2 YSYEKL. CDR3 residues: CASSQPRLAGGTDTQYF. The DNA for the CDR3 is TGCGCCAGCAGCCAGCCTCGACTAGCGGGAGGCACAGATACGCAGTATTTT.

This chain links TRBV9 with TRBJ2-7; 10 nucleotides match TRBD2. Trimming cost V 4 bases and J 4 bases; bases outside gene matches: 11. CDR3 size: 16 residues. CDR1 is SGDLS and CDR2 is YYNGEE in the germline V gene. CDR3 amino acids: CASSPQPMTSGYEQYF. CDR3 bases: TGTGCCAGCAGCCCACAACCTATGACTAGCGGGTACGAGCAGTACTTC.

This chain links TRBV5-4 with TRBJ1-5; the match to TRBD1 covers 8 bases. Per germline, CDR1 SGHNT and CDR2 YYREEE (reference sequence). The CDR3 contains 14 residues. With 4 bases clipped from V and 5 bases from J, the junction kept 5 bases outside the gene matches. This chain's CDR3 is CASSQDRDDQPQHF. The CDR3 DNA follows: TGTGCCAGCAGCCAGGACAGGGATGATCAGCCCCAGCATTTT.

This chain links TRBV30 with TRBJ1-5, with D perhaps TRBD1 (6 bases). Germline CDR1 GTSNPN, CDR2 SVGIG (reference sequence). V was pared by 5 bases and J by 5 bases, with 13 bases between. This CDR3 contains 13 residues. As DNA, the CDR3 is TGTGCCTGGGCCCGGGACAATTATCAGCCCCAGCATTTT. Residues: CAWARDNYQPQHF.

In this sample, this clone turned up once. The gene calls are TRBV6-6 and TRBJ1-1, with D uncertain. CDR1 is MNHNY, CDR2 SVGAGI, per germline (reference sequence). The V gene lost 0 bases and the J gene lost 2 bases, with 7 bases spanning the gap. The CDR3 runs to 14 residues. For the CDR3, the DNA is TGTGCCAGCAGTTACTCGAACAGAAACACTGAAGCTTTCTTT. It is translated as CASSYSNRNTEAFF.

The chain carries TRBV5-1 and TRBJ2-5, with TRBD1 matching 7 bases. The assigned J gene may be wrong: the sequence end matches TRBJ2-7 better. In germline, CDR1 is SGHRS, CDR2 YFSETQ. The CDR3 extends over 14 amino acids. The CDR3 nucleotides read TGCGCCAGCAGCTTCGGGACAGCTGCCTACGAGCAGTACTTC. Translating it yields CASSFGTAAYEQYF.

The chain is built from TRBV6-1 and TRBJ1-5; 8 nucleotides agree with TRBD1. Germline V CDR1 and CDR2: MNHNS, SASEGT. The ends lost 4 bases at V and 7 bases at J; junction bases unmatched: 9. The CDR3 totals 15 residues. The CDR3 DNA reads TGTGCCAGCAGTGGCCTGACAGGGGTGGGACAGCCCCAGCATTTT. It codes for CASSGLTGVGQPQHF.

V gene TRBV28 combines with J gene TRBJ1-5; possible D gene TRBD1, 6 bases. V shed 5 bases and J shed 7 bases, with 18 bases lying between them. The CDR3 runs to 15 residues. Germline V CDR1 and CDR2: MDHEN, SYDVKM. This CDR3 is CASSPSGGPGQPQHF. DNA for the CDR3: TGTGCCAGCAGTCCCTCGGGGGGCCCGGGCCAGCCCCAGCATTTT.

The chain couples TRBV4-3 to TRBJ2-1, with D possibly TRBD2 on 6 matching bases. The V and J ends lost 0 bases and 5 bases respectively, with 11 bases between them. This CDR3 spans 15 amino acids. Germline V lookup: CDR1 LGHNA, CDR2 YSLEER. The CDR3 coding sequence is TGCGCCAGCAGCCAAGATAGCGGACGGGACAATGAGCAGTTCTTC. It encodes CASSQDSGRDNEQFF.

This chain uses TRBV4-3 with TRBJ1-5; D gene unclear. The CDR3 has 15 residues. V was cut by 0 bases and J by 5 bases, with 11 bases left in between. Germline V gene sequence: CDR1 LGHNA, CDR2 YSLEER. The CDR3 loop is CASSQDVSKYQPQHF. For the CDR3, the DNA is TGCGCCAGCAGCCAAGACGTGAGTAAGTATCAGCCCCAGCATTTT.

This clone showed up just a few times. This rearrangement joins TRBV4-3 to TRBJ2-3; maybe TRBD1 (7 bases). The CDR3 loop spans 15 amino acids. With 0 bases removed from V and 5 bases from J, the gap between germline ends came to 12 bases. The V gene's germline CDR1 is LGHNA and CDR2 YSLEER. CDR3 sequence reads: CASSQEGRGEDTQYF. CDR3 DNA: TGCGCCAGCAGCCAAGAAGGCAGGGGGGAAGATACGCAGTATTTT.

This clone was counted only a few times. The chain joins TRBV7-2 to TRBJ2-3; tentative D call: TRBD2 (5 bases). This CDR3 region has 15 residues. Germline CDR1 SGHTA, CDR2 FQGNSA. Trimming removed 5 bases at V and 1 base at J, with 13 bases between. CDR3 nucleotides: TGTGCCAGCAGCCCTACTAGTAGGGGCACAGATACGCAGTATTTT. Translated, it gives CASSPTSRGTDTQYF. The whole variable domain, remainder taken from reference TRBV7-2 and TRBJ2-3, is GAGVSQSPSNKVTEKGKDVELRCDPISGHTALYWYRQSLGQGLEFLIYFQGNSAPDKSGLPSDRFSAERTGGSVSTLTIQRTQQEDSAVYLCASSPTSRGTDTQYFGPGTRLTVL.

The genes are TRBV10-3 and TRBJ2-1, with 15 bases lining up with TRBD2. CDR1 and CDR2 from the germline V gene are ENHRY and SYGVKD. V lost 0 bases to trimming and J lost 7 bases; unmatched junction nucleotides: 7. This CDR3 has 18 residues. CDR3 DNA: TGTGCCATCAGTGAGTCGGGAGGGACTAGCGGGAGGAGGAATGAGCAGTTCTTC. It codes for CAISESGGTSGRRNEQFF.

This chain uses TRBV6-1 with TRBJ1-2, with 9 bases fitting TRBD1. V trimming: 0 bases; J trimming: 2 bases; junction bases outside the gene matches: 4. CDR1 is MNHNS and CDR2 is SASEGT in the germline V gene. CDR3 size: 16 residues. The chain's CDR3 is CASSEATGGLNYGYTF. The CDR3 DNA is TGTGCCAGCAGTGAAGCAACAGGGGGCTTAAACTATGGCTACACCTTC.

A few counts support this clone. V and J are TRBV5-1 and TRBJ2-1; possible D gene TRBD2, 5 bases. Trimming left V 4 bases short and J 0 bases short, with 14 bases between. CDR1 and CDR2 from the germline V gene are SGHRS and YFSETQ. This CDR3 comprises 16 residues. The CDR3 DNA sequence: TGCGCCAGCAGCCTACTAGGTGGTCACTCCTACAATGAGCAGTTCTTC. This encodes CASSLLGGHSYNEQFF.

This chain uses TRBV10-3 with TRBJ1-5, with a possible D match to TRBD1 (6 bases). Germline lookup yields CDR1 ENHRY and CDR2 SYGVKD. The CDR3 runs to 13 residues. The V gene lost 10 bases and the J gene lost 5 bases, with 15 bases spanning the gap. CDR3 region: CATGRDIDQPQHF. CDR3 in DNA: TGTGCCACCGGTCGGGACATTGATCAGCCCCAGCATTTT.

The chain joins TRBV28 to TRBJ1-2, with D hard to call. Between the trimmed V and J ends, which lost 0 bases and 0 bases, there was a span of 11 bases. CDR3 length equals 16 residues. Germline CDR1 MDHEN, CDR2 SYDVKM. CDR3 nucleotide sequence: TGTGCCAGCAGTTTATGGTCGGGGAACACTAACTATGGCTACACCTTC. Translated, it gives CASSLWSGNTNYGYTF.

The CDR3 sequence is CASSRQGARETQYF. Here the CDR3 DNA reads TGTGCCAGCAGCAGACAGGGGGCGCGTGAGACCCAGTACTTC. The V call is TRBV9, the J call TRBJ2-5; 10 positions match TRBD1. J gave up 5 bases and V 4 bases, and 5 bases lay outside the gene matches. The germline gives CDR1 SGDLS, CDR2 YYNGEE. This CDR3 is 14 amino acids long.